Each of the 3 T cell receptor beta chains below was sequenced from the same sample in a study of CD8 T cells in Susac syndrome. RNA amounts of roughly 0.5 to 1 ug underwent reverse transcription with random hexamers. Each CDR3 protein gets one entry after TCRdb re-called the immunoSEQ multiplex PCR reads with MiXCR. The top ten clones hold less than 0.075% of a sample with about 250,000 distinct CDR3 sequences, roughly 95% of them seen once. The source material was CD4+ T cells from PBMCs. These TCRs come from a human donor with multiple sclerosis.

The V gene is TRBV5-1, the J gene TRBJ2-3; tentatively, D is TRBD1 or TRBD2 (5 bases each). CDR1 SGHRS and CDR2 YFSETQ come from the germline V gene. The CDR3 consists of 15 residues. Between the trimmed V and J ends, which lost 2 bases and 2 bases, there was a span of 12 bases. CDR3 in DNA: TGCGCCAGCAGCTTCACGAGGGGCAACACAGATACGCAGTATTTT. Amino acid sequence: CASSFTRGNTDTQYF.

In this sample, this clonotype turned up once. This chain joins TRBV5-1 and TRBJ2-3; 9 nucleotides match TRBD2. CDR1 and CDR2 (germline): SGHRS, YFSETQ. There are 15 residues in the CDR3. The junction had 5 bases not matched to a gene; V was cut back by 2 bases and J by 4 bases. This CDR3 is CASSFAGGPPDTQYF. The CDR3 bases are TGCGCCAGCAGCTTCGCGGGAGGGCCCCCAGATACGCAGTATTTT.

The DNA of the CDR3 is TGTGCCAGCAGCGAGACCGGGACGCGGGGCGAGCAGTACTTC. This encodes CASSETGTRGEQYF. The chain is built from TRBV9 and TRBJ2-7; D is possibly TRBD2 (6 bases). CDR1 SGDLS and CDR2 YYNGEE come from the germline V gene. The CDR3 is 14 amino acids. V lost 3 bases and J 6 bases, leaving 16 bases between the germline ends. Complete variable domain (other parts from reference TRBV9 and TRBJ2-7): DSGVTQTPKHLITATGQRVTLRCSPRSGDLSVYWYQQSLDQGLQFLIQYYNGEERAKGNILERFSAQQFPDLHSELNLSSLELGDSALYFCASSETGTRGEQYFGPGTRLTVT.